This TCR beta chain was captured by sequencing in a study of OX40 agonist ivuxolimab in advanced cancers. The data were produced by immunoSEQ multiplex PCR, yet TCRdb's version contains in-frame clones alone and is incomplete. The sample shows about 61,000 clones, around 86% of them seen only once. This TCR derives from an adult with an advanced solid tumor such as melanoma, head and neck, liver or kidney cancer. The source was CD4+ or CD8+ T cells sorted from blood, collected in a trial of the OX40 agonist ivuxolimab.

CDR3 in DNA: TGCGCCAGCAGCCTCCGGAGACGCCCATATAGCAATCAGCCCCAGCATTTT. Translation gives CASSLRRRPYSNQPQHF. This chain joins TRBV10-1 and TRBJ1-5; D gene uncertain. CDR3 length: 17 amino acids. CDR1 is WNHNN, CDR2 SYGVQD, per germline (reference sequence). Trimming removed 6 bases at V and 0 bases at J, with 18 bases between.